This T cell receptor (beta chain) was identified in a study of lymphopenia after photon versus proton radiotherapy. Per germline, CDR1 SNHLY and CDR2 FYNNEI. This CDR3 spans 14 amino acids. J gave up 2 bases and V 6 bases, and 5 bases lay outside the gene matches. The assay was immunoSEQ multiplex PCR, and TCRdb's table has in-frame clones only and misses some. In the table there are about 160,000 clones, approximately 91% of which are singletons. V and J are TRBV2 and TRBJ1-2; 8 bases match TRBD1. The sequenced sample was peripheral blood, obtained from a patient treated with photon-based radiotherapy. The clonotype originates from a man aged 50-59 years with gastric cancer. The CDR3 nucleotides are TGTGCCAGCAGGGCAGGGGGCTCAAACTATGGCTACACCTTC. Translating it yields CASRAGGSNYGYTF.